This T cell receptor (beta chain) was sequenced during a study of T-cell reconstitution after alpha-beta-depleted transplantation in children. Study outcomes and limitations: About two months after transplant, alpha-beta T cells reportedly came from several hundred expanded graft clones. Surviving recipient T cells and thymic progenitors underlay high day-60 TCRbeta diversity in some patients.

This CDR3 comprises 15 residues. Germline V gene lookup returns CDR1 SGDLS and CDR2 YYNGEE. V gave up 3 bases and J gave up 7 bases, with 16 bases separating them. Worth noting for this clonotype: Its specificity is not known.

A TCRbeta library incorporating unique molecular identifiers was prepared. TCRdb re-analysed the PCR reads in MiXCR, keeping a single row per CDR3 protein. The sample holds fewer than 400,000 distinct CDR3 sequences; approximately 23% are singletons and the top ten take approximately 11%. This chain uses TRBV9 with TRBJ2-2, with D perhaps matching TRBD1 or TRBD2 (5 bases each). The specimen was PBMCs, mostly from graft donor cells, collected 180 days after TCRalphabeta/CD19-depleted stem cell transplant. The clonotype was recovered from a male patient younger than 18 who had a stem cell transplant for acute lymphoblastic leukemia, so the T cells may come from the graft donor. CDR3 DNA: TGTGCCAGCAGCGCCCTTGGGGGACGGAACGGGGAGCTGTTTTTT. It encodes CASSALGGRNGELFF.